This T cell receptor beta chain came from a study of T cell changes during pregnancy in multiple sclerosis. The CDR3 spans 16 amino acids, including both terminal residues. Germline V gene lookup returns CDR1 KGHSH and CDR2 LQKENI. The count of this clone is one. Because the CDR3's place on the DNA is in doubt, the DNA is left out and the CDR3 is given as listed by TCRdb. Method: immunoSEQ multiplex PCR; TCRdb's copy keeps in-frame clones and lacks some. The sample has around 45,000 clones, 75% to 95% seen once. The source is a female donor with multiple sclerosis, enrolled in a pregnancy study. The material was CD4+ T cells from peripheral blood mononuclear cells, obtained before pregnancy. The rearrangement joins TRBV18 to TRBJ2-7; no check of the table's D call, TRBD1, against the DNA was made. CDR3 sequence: CASPPDPRTVLREQYF.